A selection of T cell receptor beta chains follows, all from one sample in a study of cytomegalovirus exposure and HLA in healthy donors. The method was immunoSEQ multiplex PCR; TCRdb's version includes in-frame clones alone and lacks a portion of them. The table has some 130,000 clones, around 80% seen once; the top ten hold 8.8%. Specimen: PBMCs. The source is a woman in her fifties or sixties in good health and CMV-seropositive. Each CDR3 is given with its conserved first and last residue. Each record gives: J gene, V gene, D gene, clone size, CDR3 DNA, CDR3 protein. The D gene is left open where the match is weak. Only some rows state a clone size, as once, few, many or a class for expanded clones.

>TRBJ2-7|TRBV27|NA|NA
TGTGCCAGCAGCTCTCTAGGGGTCAACGAGCAGTACTTC
CASSSLGVNEQYF
>TRBJ2-1|TRBV14|NA|once
TGTGCCAGCAGCTGGCCCGAGGCGGGGCTTGGATATGAGCAGTTCTTC
CASSWPEAGLGYEQFF
>TRBJ2-2|TRBV2|TRBD2|NA
TGTGCCAGCAGTGGACTAGCGGTGAACACCGGGGAGCTGTTTTTT
CASSGLAVNTGELFF
>TRBJ2-2|TRBV7-9|TRBD2|NA
TGTGCCAGCAGCACACGGACTAGCGGGGTGGCCGGGGAGCTGTTTTTT
CASSTRTSGVAGELFF
>TRBJ1-6|TRBV5-4|NA|NA
TGTGCCAGCAGCTCTTTAGAAGGACAGCTAAATTCACCCCTCCACTTT
CASSSLEGQLNSPLHF
>TRBJ2-1|TRBV7-9|NA|NA
TGTGCCAGCAGCTTTCCTACTGAGCAGTTCTTC
CASSFPTEQFF
>TRBJ1-1|TRBV7-9|NA|NA
TGTGCCAGCAGCTTAGATCAGGGTTTCAACACTGAAGCTTTCTTT
CASSLDQGFNTEAFF
>TRBJ2-7|TRBV5-1|TRBD1|NA
TGCGCCAGCAGCCCCGGGACAGGGGTTTACGAGCAGTACTTC
CASSPGTGVYEQYF
>TRBJ2-2|TRBV27|NA|NA
TGTGCCAGCAGTCTAGGCCGAGGGGAGCTGTTTTTT
CASSLGRGELFF
>TRBJ1-6|TRBV9|NA|once
TGTGCCAGCAGAAGAGGGCGAAATAATTCACCCCTCCACTTT
CASRRGRNNSPLHF
>TRBJ2-7|TRBV30|NA|NA
TGTGCCTGGAGTGTACTAAGACAGGCAGTAGCATACTACGAGCAGTACTTC
CAWSVLRQAVAYYEQYF
>TRBJ2-7|TRBV2|TRBD1|NA
TGTGCCAGCAGTAAGGGACAGGAGCAATTGGAGCAGTACTTC
CASSKGQEQLEQYF
>TRBJ2-5|TRBV5-6|NA|NA
TGTGCCAGCAGCTTGGGGGCGCGGGGCCTCCAAGAGACCCAGTACTTC
CASSLGARGLQETQYF
>TRBJ1-3|TRBV6-1|NA|NA
TGTGCCAGCAGCCCAGGGCACTCTGGAAACACCATATATTTT
CASSPGHSGNTIYF
>TRBJ1-5|TRBV6-5|NA|NA
TGTGCCAGCGGAAAACAGGGAACGAGCAATCAGCCCCAGCATTTT
CASGKQGTSNQPQHF
>TRBJ2-1|TRBV7-2|NA|NA
TGTGCCAGCAGCTTAGCGGGGGGGACAGGAGGTCATGAGCAGTTCTTC
CASSLAGGTGGHEQFF
>TRBJ2-1|TRBV6-1|TRBD2|NA
TGTGCCAGCAGTGCACTAGCGGGGGGGCTCTCTGAGCAGTTCTTC
CASSALAGGLSEQFF
>TRBJ1-1|TRBV29-1|NA|NA
TGCAGTTATTCAGGAGGGTTCACTGAAGCTTTCTTT
CSYSGGFTEAFF
>TRBJ2-7|TRBV19|TRBD1|NA
TGTGCCAGTAGTAAGGACAGGGTCCCATACGAGCAGTACTTC
CASSKDRVPYEQYF
>TRBJ1-6|TRBV11-2|TRBD1|NA
TGTGCCAGCAGCCCTTTGGGGACAGCTAATTCACCCCTCCACTTT
CASSPLGTANSPLHF
>TRBJ2-2|TRBV18|TRBD1|NA
TGTGCCAGCTCACTACAGCGACAGGGGACCGGGGAGCTGTTTTTT
CASSLQRQGTGELFF
>TRBJ1-5|TRBV30|TRBD1|NA
TGTGCCTGGGACAGGGACAATCAGCCCCAGCATTTT
CAWDRDNQPQHF
>TRBJ2-5|TRBV28|TRBD1|NA
TGTGCCTCCCTTCCTTCTAACAGGGGGACGGAGACCCAGTACTTC
CASLPSNRGTETQYF
>TRBJ1-1|TRBV30|NA|NA
TGTGCCTGGAACAGGGTCGACACTGAAGCTTTCTTT
CAWNRVDTEAFF
>TRBJ2-1|TRBV18|NA|NA
TGTGCCAGCTCACCCCGGGGGAAGGCGGGGGCGGGGAATGAGCAGTTCTTC
CASSPRGKAGAGNEQFF
>TRBJ2-7|TRBV7-2|TRBD2|few
TGTGCCAGCAGCTTAGGCGGGGGGGCCCCCTACGAGCAGTACTTC
CASSLGGGAPYEQYF
>TRBJ2-7|TRBV2|TRBD1|NA
TGTGCCACCACCGGGACAGGAATTTTCCCGCCGCCTCGAGGCATCTACGAGCAGTACTTC
CATTGTGIFPPPRGIYEQYF
>TRBJ2-2|TRBV7-2|TRBD2|once
TGTGCCAGTCTCATTAGCGGGGGGCGCTACACCGGGGAGCTGTTTTTT
CASLISGGRYTGELFF
>TRBJ2-7|TRBV5-1|NA|NA
TGCGCCAGCAGCGGGGGGACAGAATACTTGTACGAGCAGTACTTC
CASSGGTEYLYEQYF
>TRBJ1-1|TRBV6-6|NA|NA
TGTGCCAGCAGTTATCAGGGGCCGCGAACTAATACCTACTTT
CASSYQGPRTNTYF
>TRBJ2-3|TRBV7-8|NA|NA
TGTGCCAGCAGCAGACAGTACTCTAGCACAGATACGCAGTATTTT
CASSRQYSSTDTQYF
>TRBJ1-6|TRBV5-8|TRBD1|NA
TGTGCCAGCAGCCCGAACAGGGGCTCACCCCTCCACTTT
CASSPNRGSPLHF
>TRBJ2-5|TRBV19|NA|NA
TGTGCCAGTAGTCCGCAAACAGGCAGCGAGACCCAGTACTTC
CASSPQTGSETQYF
>TRBJ1-6|TRBV30|NA|NA
TGTGCCTGGAGTGGGGCAGGGCCTTACTCACCCCTCCACTTT
CAWSGAGPYSPLHF
>TRBJ2-7|TRBV18|TRBD1|NA
TGTGCCAGCTCACCAAATACAGGGGGAGAGCAGTACTTC
CASSPNTGGEQYF
>TRBJ1-5|TRBV15|NA|NA
TGTGCCACCAGCAGAGTGGCCGACTCGAAGGACAATCAGCCCCAGCATTTT
CATSRVADSKDNQPQHF
>TRBJ2-3|TRBV4-1|NA|NA
TGCGCCAGCAGCCACACCGGGCGGCAGGGGGGAACAGATACGCAGTATTTT
CASSHTGRQGGTDTQYF
>TRBJ1-2|TRBV6-5|TRBD1|NA
TGTGCCAGCAGTCTCCCGGGACAGGGGGCTGGAGGCTACACCTTC
CASSLPGQGAGGYTF
>TRBJ1-1|TRBV5-4|TRBD1|NA
TGTGCCAGCAGTCTCGGTTCAGGGGGACTTTATACTGAAGCTTTCTTT
CASSLGSGGLYTEAFF
>TRBJ1-4|TRBV9|NA|once
TGTGCCAGCAGCGTAGCCCCACAGGGTAGTGAAAAACTGTTTTTT
CASSVAPQGSEKLFF
>TRBJ2-3|TRBV11-2|TRBD2|NA
TGTGCCAGCAGCTGGGGGACTAGCGGGTTTTCCACAGATACGCAGTATTTT
CASSWGTSGFSTDTQYF
>TRBJ2-5|TRBV11-1|TRBD2|NA
TGTGCCAGCAGCTTAGCGGGCCGGCGGGGGGCCCAAGAGACCCAGTACTTC
CASSLAGRRGAQETQYF